Listed here are 20 T cell receptor beta chains from one sample, sequenced in a study of blood T cell repertoires in COVID-19. Assay used: immunoSEQ multiplex PCR; TCRdb lists only in-frame clones, some missing. The table has approximately 98,000 clones, roughly 82% seen once; the top ten hold 18%. What was sequenced was peripheral blood. The receptors shown here come from a man aged 80 or over with acute or convalescent COVID-19.

This clone was counted between two and nine times. The chain recombines TRBV15 with TRBJ1-2; D is unclear. CDR1 and CDR2 from the germline V gene are LNHNV and YYDKDF (reference sequence). Trimming removed 3 bases from V and 8 bases from J, with 13 bases in between. The length of the CDR3 is 13 residues. The DNA for the CDR3 is TGTGCCACCAGCAGTCGACTGTATTCCGGCTACACCTTC. Protein sequence: CATSSRLYSGYTF.

The chain employs TRBV12-3 or TRBV12-4 and TRBJ2-7, with D perhaps matching TRBD1 (6 bases). Trimming removed 3 bases at V and 5 bases at J, with 8 bases between. The length of the CDR3 is 12 residues. Here the CDR3 reads CASSLTGNEQYF. The CDR3 DNA reads as TGTGCCAGCAGTTTGACAGGTAACGAGCAGTACTTC.

This clone was seen just once. The J gene is TRBJ1-1, the V gene TRBV7-2; D remains ambiguous. This CDR3 spans 14 amino acids. Trimming stripped 6 bases from V and 0 bases from J, with 11 bases between. CDR1 and CDR2 from the germline V gene are SGHTA and FQGNSA. The CDR3 nucleotides read TGTGCCAGCAGATCCGTCCCCCTGAACACTGAAGCTTTCTTT. Amino acid sequence: CASRSVPLNTEAFF.

The chain combines TRBV6-5 with TRBJ2-1, with D tentatively TRBD2 (5 bases). This CDR3 region has 14 residues. Trimming left V 0 bases short and J 6 bases short, with 9 bases between. The germline CDR1 and CDR2 sequences are MNHEY and SVGAGI. CDR3: CASSYSSGINEQFF. CDR3 DNA: TGTGCCAGCAGTTACTCATCGGGGATCAATGAGCAGTTCTTC.

This clone was seen more than once but under ten times. The chain is built from TRBV7-9 and TRBJ1-4; 11 nucleotides line up with TRBD1. The V and J ends lost 5 bases and 7 bases, in that order; junction bases with no gene match: 6. The germline CDR1 and CDR2 sequences are SEHNR and FQNEAQ (reference sequence). The CDR3 length is 15 residues. CDR3 DNA: TGTGCCAGCAGCGCTGGGACAGGGGGTCGTGAAAAACTGTTTTTT. Residues: CASSAGTGGREKLFF.

This clone occurred a few times. V and J are TRBV7-2 and TRBJ2-7; D call uncertain. The CDR3 sequence is 12 residues long. Germline-derived CDR1 and CDR2 are SGHTA and FQGNSA. With 5 bases removed from V and 7 bases from J, the gap between germline ends came to 12 bases. CDR3 bases: TGTGCCAGCAGCGAGGCCTCTAGGGAGCAGTACTTC. It yields the protein CASSEASREQYF.

CDR3 sequence (DNA): TGCGCCAGCAGTCGCCTAGGGGGACAGGGGAACTACGAGCAGTACTTC. Encoded protein: CASSRLGGQGNYEQYF. This chain joins TRBV5-1 and TRBJ2-7, with TRBD1 identical over 10 bases. Germline CDR1 SGHRS, CDR2 YFSETQ. The CDR3 sequence is 16 residues long. With 5 bases clipped from V and 3 bases from J, the junction kept 11 bases outside the gene matches.

As DNA, the CDR3 is TGTGCCAGCAGCTCCACTAGCGGGGGTACAGATACGCAGTATTTT. Protein sequence: CASSSTSGGTDTQYF. The chain is built from TRBV7-9 and TRBJ2-3; the match to TRBD2 covers 11 bases. CDR3 length equals 15 residues. The V segment lost 4 bases and the J segment 3 bases; nucleotides outside the gene matches: 3. Germline V gives CDR1 SEHNR, CDR2 FQNEAQ (reference sequence).

The rearrangement joins TRBV6-5 to TRBJ1-4; 7 bases line up with TRBD1. CDR3 length: 13 amino acids. Germline CDR1 and CDR2: MNHEY and SVGAGI. After removal of 7 bases from V and 4 bases from J, the junction contained 3 bases not matched to a gene. The CDR3 loop reads CASNNRGNEKLFF. The CDR3 DNA reads as TGTGCCAGCAACAACAGGGGTAATGAAAAACTGTTTTTT.

The rearrangement links TRBV6-1 to TRBJ1-2; 8 nucleotides line up with TRBD1. The CDR3 is made up of 14 amino acids. J gave up 8 bases and V 2 bases, and 7 bases lay outside the gene matches. Per germline, CDR1 MNHNS and CDR2 SASEGT. DNA of the CDR3: TGTGCCAGCAGTGAAACTCTGACAGGGGCCGGCTACACCTTC. This encodes CASSETLTGAGYTF.

In this sample, this clone turned up many times. The V and J genes are TRBV21-1 and TRBJ2-7; the D segment call TRBD1 is taken from the table without a DNA check. TRBV21-1 is a documented pseudogene. CDR3 length: 17 amino acids. The CDR3 protein is CASSKVEPGHFEYEQYF. The CDR3, as DNA: TGTGCCAGCAGCAAAGTTGAGCCGGGACACTTTGAATACGAGCAGTACTTC.

This clone has a handful of counts. The V gene is TRBV7-2, the J gene TRBJ1-1; TRBD1 aligns across 8 bases. There are 14 residues in the CDR3. The ends lost 5 bases at V and 5 bases at J; junction bases unmatched: 7. Germline V gene lookup returns CDR1 SGHTA and CDR2 FQGNSA. The CDR3 nucleotides are TGTGCCAGCAGCCCAGGGGGCCGTCGGACTGAAGCTTTCTTT. Translated, it gives CASSPGGRRTEAFF.

This clone occurred once. V gene TRBV4-3 combines with J gene TRBJ2-2; 14 bases align to TRBD2. Unmatched junction bases numbered 5, after V lost 1 base and J lost 7 bases. The CDR3 spans 17 residues. Germline V lookup: CDR1 LGHNA, CDR2 YSLEER. CDR3 sequence reads: CASSQGGTSGSGGELFF. The CDR3 nucleotides are TGCGCCAGCAGCCAAGGGGGGACTAGCGGGAGTGGCGGGGAGCTGTTTTTT.

The gene calls are TRBV7-2 and TRBJ2-5; 7 bases map to TRBD1. Germline V gene sequence: CDR1 SGHTA, CDR2 FQGNSA. The CDR3 is 16 residues long. With 5 bases clipped from V and 4 bases from J, the junction kept 13 bases outside the gene matches. The CDR3 nucleotides are TGTGCCAGCAGCCGTCGGGCCGACAGGGATGCAGAGACCCAGTACTTC. Its protein product is CASSRRADRDAETQYF.

The V call is TRBV19, the J call TRBJ2-2, with TRBD1 matching over 7 bases. Trimming took 4 bases from V and 5 from J; bases not matched to a gene: 1. In germline, CDR1 is LNHDA, CDR2 SQIVND (reference sequence). CDR3 length equals 13 residues. The CDR3 loop reads CASSTQGTGELFF. CDR3 nucleotide sequence: TGTGCCAGTAGTACACAGGGGACCGGGGAGCTGTTTTTT.

This sequence joins TRBV7-9 and TRBJ1-1; possible D gene TRBD1, 5 bases. The CDR3 loop spans 16 amino acids. Between the trimmed V and J ends, which lost 4 bases and 5 bases, there was a span of 20 bases. From germline, CDR1 is SEHNR and CDR2 FQNEAQ (reference sequence). The CDR3 region is CASSSSRQGSWTEAFF. CDR3 DNA: TGTGCCAGCAGCTCCTCCAGGCAGGGTTCATGGACTGAAGCTTTCTTT. The full variable domain, rest sourced from reference TRBV7-9 and TRBJ1-1, is DTGVSQNPRHKITKRGQNVTFRCDPISEHNRLYWYRQTLGQGPEFLTYFQNEAQLEKSRLLSDRFSAERPKGSFSTLEIQRTEQGDSAMYLCASSSSRQGSWTEAFFGQGTRLTVV.

The chain carries TRBV9 and TRBJ1-5; D might be TRBD1 (6 bases). Germline V gives CDR1 SGDLS, CDR2 YYNGEE. Trimming pared 6 bases from V and 0 bases from J, leaving 19 bases between. The CDR3 runs to 17 residues. CDR3 amino acids: CASITPGTRISNQPQHF. The CDR3 bases are TGTGCCAGCATCACCCCCGGGACACGGATTAGCAATCAGCCCCAGCATTTT. Looking up the rest from reference TRBV9 and TRBJ1-5 gives the full variable domain: DSGVTQTPKHLITATGQRVTLRCSPRSGDLSVYWYQQSLDQGLQFLIQYYNGEERAKGNILERFSAQQFPDLHSELNLSSLELGDSALYFCASITPGTRISNQPQHFGDGTRLSIL.

The gene calls are TRBV7-2 and TRBJ1-6; 7 nucleotides line up with TRBD1. The germline gives CDR1 SGHTA, CDR2 FQGNSA. Trimming removed 3 bases from V and 6 bases from J; junction bases left unmatched: 14. The CDR3 sequence is 18 residues long. CDR3 region: CASSFFLPRSGGNSPLHF. CDR3 in DNA: TGTGCCAGCAGCTTTTTTTTGCCTAGATCAGGGGGTAATTCACCCCTCCACTTT.

This chain links TRBV19 with TRBJ2-3; D may be TRBD1 (6 bases). Trimming cost V 7 bases and J 5 bases, with 16 bases left between them. CDR1 and CDR2 from the germline V gene are LNHDA and SQIVND (reference sequence). The CDR3 extends over 14 amino acids. The chain's CDR3 is CASKGVPEGDTQYF. The CDR3 nucleotides are TGTGCCAGTAAGGGGGTCCCAGAAGGAGATACGCAGTATTTT.

The CDR3 reads CASSTAGTGPYEQYF. The CDR3 region has the DNA TGCGCCAGCAGCACAGCCGGGACAGGCCCCTACGAGCAGTACTTC. The chain carries TRBV5-1 and TRBJ2-7; TRBD1 agrees at 8 bases. V lost 4 bases to trimming and J lost 2 bases; unmatched junction nucleotides: 8. Germline V gives CDR1 SGHRS, CDR2 YFSETQ. This CDR3 contains 15 residues.